The rows below give T cell receptor beta chains drawn from one sample of a study of blood T cell repertoires in COVID-19. TCRdb keeps only in-frame clones here, not all; method: immunoSEQ multiplex PCR. The sample has fewer than 250,000 clones, approximately 90% seen once. Sample: PBMCs or T cells enriched from blood (not recorded which). These receptor sequences come from a man over 45 who had been exposed to COVID-19. Each CDR3 is given with its conserved first and last residue. A D gene is named only where the DNA matches it firmly. Size values are once, few and many counts, or a class for expanded clones, and some rows have none.

abundance: -; v_gene: TRBV9; len: 15; j_gene: TRBJ2-1; d_gene: TRBD2; CDR3nt: TGTGCCAGCAGCGCCAGCGGGGGGGCCTACAATGAGCAGTTCTTC; CDR3aa: CASSASGGAYNEQFF
abundance: -; v_gene: TRBV18; len: 17; j_gene: TRBJ2-7; d_gene: -; CDR3nt: TGTGCCAGCTCACCACCGTTTCTGACTTCCCGGGACTTAAGAAAGTACTTC; CDR3aa: CASSPPFLTSRDLRKYF
abundance: -; v_gene: TRBV5-1; len: 19; j_gene: TRBJ2-3; d_gene: TRBD2; CDR3nt: TGCGCCAGCAGCTTGTTAGGGACTAGCGGGGGGCAGATCACAGATACGCAGTATTTT; CDR3aa: CASSLLGTSGGQITDTQYF
abundance: -; v_gene: TRBV18; len: 14; j_gene: TRBJ1-1; d_gene: TRBD1; CDR3nt: TGTGCCAGCTCGACTCGGGCAGGGGGAACTGAAGCTTTCTTT; CDR3aa: CASSTRAGGTEAFF
abundance: -; v_gene: TRBV11-2; len: 14; j_gene: TRBJ1-5; d_gene: -; CDR3nt: TGTGCCAGCAGCTCAGCGGGACTGAATCAGCCCCAGCATTTT; CDR3aa: CASSSAGLNQPQHF
abundance: once; v_gene: TRBV11-2; len: 17; j_gene: TRBJ2-2; d_gene: TRBD2; CDR3nt: TGTGCCAGCAGCTTTGGGACTAGCCCGAGCTACACCGGGGAGCTGTTTTTT; CDR3aa: CASSFGTSPSYTGELFF
abundance: few; v_gene: TRBV5-1; len: 13; j_gene: TRBJ1-1; d_gene: -; CDR3nt: TGCGCCAGCAGTACACAGTCTAACACTGAAGCTTTCTTT; CDR3aa: CASSTQSNTEAFF
abundance: -; v_gene: TRBV7-9; len: 17; j_gene: TRBJ2-3; d_gene: -; CDR3nt: TGTGCCAGCAGCTCCGGAACCGGGACATTTAGCACAGATACGCAGTATTTT; CDR3aa: CASSSGTGTFSTDTQYF
abundance: -; v_gene: TRBV14; len: 14; j_gene: TRBJ2-3; d_gene: -; CDR3nt: TGTGCCAGCAGCCAGTACCGGGGTGGAGATACGCAGTATTTT; CDR3aa: CASSQYRGGDTQYF
abundance: -; v_gene: TRBV2; len: 14; j_gene: TRBJ2-5; d_gene: TRBD1; CDR3nt: TGTGCCAGCAATATCGACAGGGGCCAAGAGACCCAGTACTTC; CDR3aa: CASNIDRGQETQYF
abundance: few; v_gene: TRBV5-1; len: 16; j_gene: TRBJ2-2; d_gene: TRBD1; CDR3nt: TGCGCCAGCAGCTTGGAAGCGGACAGGGAAGCCGGGGAGCTGTTTTTT; CDR3aa: CASSLEADREAGELFF
abundance: -; v_gene: TRBV7-6; len: 16; j_gene: TRBJ2-7; d_gene: TRBD1; CDR3nt: TGTGCCAGCAGCCTGGGGCCGGGACAGGGGGAATACGAGCAGTACTTC; CDR3aa: CASSLGPGQGEYEQYF
abundance: -; v_gene: TRBV11-2; len: 15; j_gene: TRBJ2-3; d_gene: -; CDR3nt: TGTGCCAGCAGCTTAGAACTAGCTAGCACAGATACGCAGTATTTT; CDR3aa: CASSLELASTDTQYF
abundance: -; v_gene: TRBV19; len: 16; j_gene: TRBJ2-3; d_gene: -; CDR3nt: TGTGCCAGTAGTGCGCCTAGGATCCTTGGCACAGATACGCAGTATTTT; CDR3aa: CASSAPRILGTDTQYF
abundance: once; v_gene: TRBV6-5; len: 13; j_gene: TRBJ1-2; d_gene: -; CDR3nt: TGTGCCAGCCGAACCGCCAGAAACTATGGCTACACCTTC; CDR3aa: CASRTARNYGYTF
abundance: -; v_gene: TRBV5-6; len: 15; j_gene: TRBJ1-3; d_gene: TRBD1; CDR3nt: TGTGCCAGCAGCCCTGGGACAGATCAAGGAAACACCATATATTTT; CDR3aa: CASSPGTDQGNTIYF
abundance: few; v_gene: TRBV28; len: 14; j_gene: TRBJ2-7; d_gene: -; CDR3nt: TGTGCCAGCAGTTTACAGGAAAGCTCCTACGAGCAGTACTTC; CDR3aa: CASSLQESSYEQYF
abundance: -; v_gene: TRBV2; len: 14; j_gene: TRBJ1-2; d_gene: -; CDR3nt: TGTGCCAGCAGTGCCGACAGGACCGCAGATGGCTACACCTTC; CDR3aa: CASSADRTADGYTF
abundance: -; v_gene: TRBV4-2; len: 16; j_gene: TRBJ1-1; d_gene: -; CDR3nt: TGTGCCAGCAGCCAAGCAGGACAGCTGGGCAGCACTGAAGCTTTCTTT; CDR3aa: CASSQAGQLGSTEAFF
abundance: -; v_gene: TRBV4-2; len: 17; j_gene: TRBJ1-5; d_gene: -; CDR3nt: TGTGCCAGCAGCCCATTCATGGAGTGGGGAGACAATCAGCCCCAGCATTTT; CDR3aa: CASSPFMEWGDNQPQHF
abundance: -; v_gene: TRBV5-1; len: 14; j_gene: TRBJ1-1; d_gene: TRBD1; CDR3nt: TGCGCCAGCAGCTTGGGCACAGGGGCGGGTGAAGCTTTCTTT; CDR3aa: CASSLGTGAGEAFF
abundance: -; v_gene: TRBV10-2; len: 15; j_gene: TRBJ2-1; d_gene: -; CDR3nt: TGCGCCAGCAGTCGGGGGGCCCCAAGCTACAATGAGCAGTTCTTC; CDR3aa: CASSRGAPSYNEQFF
abundance: -; v_gene: TRBV6-1; len: 16; j_gene: TRBJ2-3; d_gene: -; CDR3nt: TGTGCCAGCAGTGAATTTTGGAGGCTAAGCACAGATACGCAGTATTTT; CDR3aa: CASSEFWRLSTDTQYF
abundance: -; v_gene: TRBV19; len: 12; j_gene: TRBJ1-5; d_gene: -; CDR3nt: TGTGCCAGTAACGCGGCCATTCAGCCCCAGCATTTT; CDR3aa: CASNAAIQPQHF
abundance: -; v_gene: TRBV7-8; len: 13; j_gene: TRBJ1-3; d_gene: -; CDR3nt: TGTGCCAGCAGCTTACTACAGGATGGCGCCATATATTTT; CDR3aa: CASSLLQDGAIYF
abundance: -; v_gene: TRBV28; len: 14; j_gene: TRBJ2-1; d_gene: -; CDR3nt: TGTGCCACTCGCCTTCCAGGGACATACAATGAGCAGTTCTTC; CDR3aa: CATRLPGTYNEQFF
abundance: -; v_gene: TRBV3-1/TRBV3-2; len: 20; j_gene: TRBJ2-1; d_gene: TRBD2; CDR3nt: TGTGCCAGCAGCCAAGATTGGGGACTAGCGGCTAAAAGCTCCTACAATGAGCAGTTCTTC; CDR3aa: CASSQDWGLAAKSSYNEQFF
abundance: -; v_gene: TRBV5-8; len: 14; j_gene: TRBJ1-1; d_gene: TRBD1; CDR3nt: TGTGCCAGCAGCTTCAGGGGGAGGAACACTGAAGCTTTCTTT; CDR3aa: CASSFRGRNTEAFF
abundance: -; v_gene: TRBV18; len: 13; j_gene: TRBJ1-2; d_gene: TRBD1; CDR3nt: TGTGCCAGCTCACCCGACAGGGGCGAAGGCTACACCTTC; CDR3aa: CASSPDRGEGYTF
abundance: -; v_gene: TRBV2; len: 11; j_gene: TRBJ1-1; d_gene: -; CDR3nt: TGTGCCAGCAGTGAAACAGGTGAAGCTTTCTTT; CDR3aa: CASSETGEAFF
abundance: -; v_gene: TRBV30; len: 13; j_gene: TRBJ2-5; d_gene: -; CDR3nt: TGTGCCTGGAGTGCAGACAGAAAAGAGACCCAGTACTTC; CDR3aa: CAWSADRKETQYF
abundance: -; v_gene: TRBV10-3; len: 16; j_gene: TRBJ2-1; d_gene: TRBD2; CDR3nt: TGTGCCATCAGTGAGTCGACTCCTAGCACCGGTCGGGGGGAGTTCTTC; CDR3aa: CAISESTPSTGRGEFF
abundance: -; v_gene: TRBV5-1; len: 14; j_gene: TRBJ1-1; d_gene: -; CDR3nt: TGCGCCAGCAGCACTATGGAGATGAACACTGAAGCTTTCTTT; CDR3aa: CASSTMEMNTEAFF
abundance: -; v_gene: TRBV7-9; len: 13; j_gene: TRBJ1-5; d_gene: -; CDR3nt: TGTGCCAGCAGCTTTTTCAGTGATCAGCCCCAGCATTTT; CDR3aa: CASSFFSDQPQHF
abundance: -; v_gene: TRBV2; len: 13; j_gene: TRBJ1-1; d_gene: -; CDR3nt: TGTGCCAGCAGTGACGAGAGGAACACTGAAGCTTTCTTT; CDR3aa: CASSDERNTEAFF
abundance: -; v_gene: TRBV5-4; len: 14; j_gene: TRBJ1-4; d_gene: TRBD1; CDR3nt: TGTGCCAGCAGCTTAACAGGGGGCGATGAAAAACTGTTTTTT; CDR3aa: CASSLTGGDEKLFF
abundance: -; v_gene: TRBV3-1/TRBV3-2; len: 16; j_gene: TRBJ2-2; d_gene: -; CDR3nt: TGTGCCAGCAGCCAAGGACCGGGAGTCAACACCGGGGAGCTGTTTTTT; CDR3aa: CASSQGPGVNTGELFF
abundance: -; v_gene: TRBV18; len: 15; j_gene: TRBJ1-1; d_gene: TRBD1; CDR3nt: TGTGCCAGCTCACCGTCGGCAGCTACAGGGGGCGAAGCTTTCTTT; CDR3aa: CASSPSAATGGEAFF
abundance: -; v_gene: TRBV5-1; len: 13; j_gene: TRBJ2-7; d_gene: TRBD2; CDR3nt: TGCGCCAGCAGCCGGAGCGGGGCCTACGAGCAGTACTTC; CDR3aa: CASSRSGAYEQYF
abundance: -; v_gene: TRBV18; len: 15; j_gene: TRBJ2-1; d_gene: -; CDR3nt: TGTGCCAGCTCACCATCAAGACTCCTATACAATGAGCAGTTCTTC; CDR3aa: CASSPSRLLYNEQFF
abundance: -; v_gene: TRBV29-1; len: 15; j_gene: TRBJ1-5; d_gene: -; CDR3nt: TGCAGCGTTGCGAGCAGCGTAAATAGCAATCAGCCCCAGCATTTT; CDR3aa: CSVASSVNSNQPQHF
abundance: -; v_gene: TRBV3-1/TRBV3-2; len: 15; j_gene: TRBJ2-7; d_gene: TRBD2; CDR3nt: TGTGCCAGCAGCCATTGGGGACTAGCGGTTAACGAGCAGTACTTC; CDR3aa: CASSHWGLAVNEQYF
abundance: -; v_gene: TRBV5-4; len: 15; j_gene: TRBJ2-1; d_gene: -; CDR3nt: TGTGCCAGCAGCTTGGATAGCGGAAACTACAATGAGCAGTTCTTC; CDR3aa: CASSLDSGNYNEQFF
abundance: -; v_gene: TRBV6-5; len: 14; j_gene: TRBJ2-5; d_gene: -; CDR3nt: TGTGCCAGCAGTCTAGTTGACGTTCAAGAGACCCAGTACTTC; CDR3aa: CASSLVDVQETQYF
abundance: -; v_gene: TRBV6-5; len: 15; j_gene: TRBJ2-2; d_gene: TRBD2; CDR3nt: TGTGCCAGCCGGGGGGGGGCCGTTAGCACCGGGGAGCTGTTTTTT; CDR3aa: CASRGGAVSTGELFF
abundance: few; v_gene: TRBV11-2; len: 17; j_gene: TRBJ1-4; d_gene: TRBD1; CDR3nt: TGTGCCAGCAGCCCAAGGACAGGGACGTTCACTAATGAAAAACTGTTTTTT; CDR3aa: CASSPRTGTFTNEKLFF
abundance: -; v_gene: TRBV7-9; len: 12; j_gene: TRBJ1-1; d_gene: -; CDR3nt: TGTGCCAGCAGCCCGACAGGTTCGGGAGCTTTCTTT; CDR3aa: CASSPTGSGAFF
abundance: -; v_gene: TRBV10-3; len: 15; j_gene: TRBJ2-3; d_gene: -; CDR3nt: TGTGCCATCAGTGAGTCGCGAAGTAGCACAGATACGCAGTATTTT; CDR3aa: CAISESRSSTDTQYF
abundance: -; v_gene: TRBV9; len: 15; j_gene: TRBJ2-1; d_gene: TRBD2; CDR3nt: TGTGCCAGCAGCGCGTACACGGGGGGGAGCAATGAGCAGTTCTTC; CDR3aa: CASSAYTGGSNEQFF
abundance: -; v_gene: TRBV19; len: 16; j_gene: TRBJ2-7; d_gene: TRBD2; CDR3nt: TGTGCCAGTAGTATGACGACTAGCAGAGGAGATTACGAGCAGTACTTC; CDR3aa: CASSMTTSRGDYEQYF
abundance: -; v_gene: TRBV24-1; len: 13; j_gene: TRBJ2-2; d_gene: -; CDR3nt: TGTGCCGCCTCAGGGGAACACACCGGGGAGCTGTTTTTT; CDR3aa: CAASGEHTGELFF
abundance: -; v_gene: TRBV30; len: 15; j_gene: TRBJ2-3; d_gene: TRBD2; CDR3nt: TGTGCCTGGAGCGTCGGGGGGACGAATTTGGATACGCAGTATTTT; CDR3aa: CAWSVGGTNLDTQYF
abundance: -; v_gene: TRBV5-1; len: 15; j_gene: TRBJ1-4; d_gene: -; CDR3nt: TGCGCCAGCAGCTTGCTCGGGGGGCCCGAGGAAAAACTGTTTTTT; CDR3aa: CASSLLGGPEEKLFF
abundance: few; v_gene: TRBV28; len: 13; j_gene: TRBJ2-7; d_gene: -; CDR3nt: TGTGCCAGCAGTTTTCCCAGGGCCTACGAGCAGTACTTC; CDR3aa: CASSFPRAYEQYF
abundance: -; v_gene: TRBV28; len: 13; j_gene: TRBJ1-2; d_gene: -; CDR3nt: TGTGCCAGCAGTCGACACTTTAACTATGGCTACACCTTC; CDR3aa: CASSRHFNYGYTF